This T cell receptor beta chain was profiled in a study of response to subunit inactivated influenza vaccine. Notes on the study in general: After each seasonal influenza vaccination, few new T cells are recruited, the authors suggested.

V was pared by 3 bases and J by 2 bases, with 10 bases between. Germline assignment: CDR1 SGHRS and CDR2 YFSETQ. CDR3 length: 14 residues. TCRdb processed the RT-PCR reads anew with MiXCR; each CDR3 protein has one entry. The sample contains 500,000 to 550,000 distinct CDR3 sequences, about 7.2% of which appear only once. There are a few counts of this clonotype. Its target is not known. This chain connects TRBV5-1 to TRBJ2-3; D possibly corresponds to TRBD2 (6 bases). Sequencing used PBMCs from blood, obtained around 25 months after vaccination. The source is a man between 45 and 75 years old who received an inactivated influenza vaccine. CDR3 sequence (DNA): TGCGCCAGCAGCTCGGACTACACCACAGATACGCAGTATTTT. Its translation is CASSSDYTTDTQYF.